This T cell receptor beta chain derives from a study of T cell responses to AZD1222 COVID-19 vaccine. Study-wide results and limits: Among spike-specific TCRs, nearly half reportedly target unmutated variant regions. White British people made up most donors, females outnumbered males, and clonal diversity was possibly underestimated. Among vaccine-associated CD4 TCRs, coverage spanned spike, with dominance at 160-218 and 743-854.

Looked up from germline, CDR1 is LGHNA and CDR2 is YNFKEQ. Trimming took 1 base from V and 4 from J; bases not matched to a gene: 11. The CDR3 sequence is 19 residues long. Here immunoSEQ multiplex PCR was the method, and the copy in TCRdb shows in-frame clones only, minus some. The data show 80,000 or so clones, 75% to 90% seen once. As for this clone: No antigen is known for it.

This TCR was recovered from an adult who received the AZD1222 COVID-19 vaccine. The chain uses TRBV4-2 and TRBJ2-5, with TRBD2 matching 14 bases. Sequences were derived from peripheral blood, sampled 28 days after the second AZD1222 dose. CDR3 DNA sequence: TGTGCCAGCAGCCAAGGGGTCAGGACTAGCGGGGGGTCCTCAGAGACCCAGTACTTC. Amino acid sequence: CASSQGVRTSGGSSETQYF.